This T cell receptor beta chain is drawn from a study of graft-versus-host responses after intestinal transplantation (dated by TCRdb to the early 2020s). Study-wide context: The transplants that recipients received were multivisceral, liver-intestinal, or isolated intestinal. All recipients received anti-thymocyte globulin induction followed by maintenance tacrolimus and steroids for approximately 3 years. Bulk TCR-beta CDR3 sequencing was used to track graft-versus-host and host-versus-graft alloreactive T cell clones in the graft, circulation and bone marrow after intestinal transplantation. Alloreactive clones were identified by sequencing pre-transplant mixed lymphocyte reaction products and comparing them with unstimulated pre-transplant donor and recipient T cells. The cohort enrolled 20 to 30 intestinal transplant recipients, one of whom was a retransplant, and a few patients without pretransplant specimens were excluded. A peak of at least 4% donor T cells among recipient peripheral blood mononuclear cells was the definition used for donor T cell macrochimerism. Samples from a few later patients were sequenced in-house on an Illumina MiSeq with MiXCR processing rather than by the commercial service. Findings and caveats that apply to the study as a whole: GvH clones were detected in recipient bone marrow, and some of these GvH clones were observed earlier in ileal mucosa or blood, consistent with an intestinal mucosal origin. Conclusions were limited by the relatively low number and heterogeneity of intestinal transplant patients. Early after transplant, peak levels of circulating GvH clones were found to be associated with declines in HvG clones. Patients with donor T cell macrochimerism had high GvH to HvG T cell clonal ratios in their allografts.

Notes on this clone: It lacks a known antigen. Base qualities are not recorded, but no much larger clone differs from it by a single base.

Libraries were built with the immunoSEQ multiplex PCR assay. For most patients, genomic DNA was isolated using the Qiagen DNeasy Blood and Tissue Kit and was shipped frozen to Adaptive Biotechnologies for TCR sequencing. Adaptive Biotechnologies carried out high-throughput TCR-beta CDR3 sequencing of genomic DNA for most patients. The source study handled its data this way. TCR sequencing data for approximately 19 patients were retrieved from Adaptive's ImmunoSEQ software; three other patients were processed with MiXCR and VDJtools. To correct CD4 versus CD8 sorting errors, any sequence found in both subsets at a frequency ratio below 5:1 was removed. CDR3 nucleotide sequences shared between donor and recipient were removed because the origin of such sequences could not be assigned. To count as alloreactive, a clone needed at least 2-fold expansion over unstimulated cells and a minimum CFSE-low frequency of 0.002% (template counts) or 0.001% (read counts). A clone was considered mappable if detected in the sequenced pre-transplant spleen, lymph node, or MLR CFSE-low populations of the donor or recipient. Cumulative frequency of alloreactive clones was calculated as a percentage of all sequences weighted by copy number. This is the immuneACCESS table as TCRdb keeps it, with only in-frame sequences that have V and J called. A part of the clones is gone; compared with another copy, unresolved V genes explain less than half, and the rest is unexplained. V, J and clone size derive from that table, while D and trimming were established from the DNA sequence. This sample has roughly 100,000 clones in its table, and more than 75% of those were observed once. The ten biggest clones cover about 0.9% of the sample.

The time point label of this sample denotes: cells obtained before transplantation from donor or recipient. CD3+CD4+ and CD3+CD8+ populations were FACS-sorted from unstimulated pre-transplant donor and recipient cells taken from spleen or lymph nodes. Per the germline V gene (reference sequence), SEHNR is the CDR1 and FQNEAQ is the CDR2. There are 19 amino acids in the CDR3, from cysteine to phenylalanine inclusive. The CDR3 DNA has 57 bases and is translated from base 1. Trimming accounts for 2 bases at V and 2 bases at J, while the number of junction bases matched to no gene is 14. The sequence links TRBV7-9 to TRBJ2-7, and 11 bases in between align with TRBD1. The TCR comes from a human donor who received an intestinal transplant. Sequenced material: unstimulated CD4+ T cells sorted from spleen or lymph node cells, taken before intestinal transplant. The nucleotide sequence reads as follows: TGTGCCAGCAGCTTAAAGGGTTTTGAGGGACAGGGGGATCCCTACGAGCAGTACTTC. Its product reads: CASSLKGFEGQGDPYEQYF.